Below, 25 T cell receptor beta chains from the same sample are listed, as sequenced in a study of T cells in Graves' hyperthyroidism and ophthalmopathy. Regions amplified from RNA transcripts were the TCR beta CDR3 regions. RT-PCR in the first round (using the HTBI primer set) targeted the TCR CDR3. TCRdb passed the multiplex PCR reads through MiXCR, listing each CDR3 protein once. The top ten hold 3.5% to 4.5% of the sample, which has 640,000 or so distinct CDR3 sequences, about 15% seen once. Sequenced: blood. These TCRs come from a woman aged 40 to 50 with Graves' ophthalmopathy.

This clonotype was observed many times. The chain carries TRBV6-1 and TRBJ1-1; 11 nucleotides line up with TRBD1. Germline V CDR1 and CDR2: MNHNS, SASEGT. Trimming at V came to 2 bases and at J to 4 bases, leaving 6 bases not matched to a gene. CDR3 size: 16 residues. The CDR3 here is CASSESGQGASTEAFF. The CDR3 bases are TGTGCCAGCAGTGAATCAGGACAGGGGGCTAGCACTGAAGCTTTCTTT.

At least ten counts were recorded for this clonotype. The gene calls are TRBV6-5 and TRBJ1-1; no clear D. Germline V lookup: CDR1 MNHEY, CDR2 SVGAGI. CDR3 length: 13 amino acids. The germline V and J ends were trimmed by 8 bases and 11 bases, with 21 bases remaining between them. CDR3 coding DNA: TGTGCCAGCTCACCAAAGCCGGATCTTGCGGCTTTCTTT. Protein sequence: CASSPKPDLAAFF.

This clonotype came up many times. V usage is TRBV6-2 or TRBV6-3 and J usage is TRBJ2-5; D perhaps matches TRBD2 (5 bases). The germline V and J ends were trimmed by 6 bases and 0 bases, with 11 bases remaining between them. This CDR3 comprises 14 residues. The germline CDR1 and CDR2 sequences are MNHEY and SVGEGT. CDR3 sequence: CASRRLTYQETQYF. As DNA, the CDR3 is TGTGCCAGCAGACGACTAACGTACCAAGAGACCCAGTACTTC.

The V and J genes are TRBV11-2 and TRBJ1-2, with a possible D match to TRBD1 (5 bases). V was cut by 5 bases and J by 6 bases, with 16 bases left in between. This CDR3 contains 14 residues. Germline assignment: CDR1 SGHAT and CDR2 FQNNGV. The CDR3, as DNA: TGTGCCAGCAGCGAGGGACTCCCGACGAATGGCTACACCTTC. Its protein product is CASSEGLPTNGYTF.

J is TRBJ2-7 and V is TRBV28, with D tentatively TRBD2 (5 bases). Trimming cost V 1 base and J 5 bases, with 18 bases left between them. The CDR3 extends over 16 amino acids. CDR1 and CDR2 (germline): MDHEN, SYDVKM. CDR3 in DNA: TGTGCCAGCAGTTTATTGGCGGGTCAGTACGGCAACGAGCAGTACTTC. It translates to CASSLLAGQYGNEQYF.

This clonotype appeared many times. In DNA form, the CDR3 reads TGCAGCGTTGAAGTCATCTTCGGGACTGGGGACTCCTACGAGCAGTACTTC. Translation gives CSVEVIFGTGDSYEQYF. V gene TRBV29-1 combines with J gene TRBJ2-7; TRBD2 might be the D (6 bases). The CDR3 is made up of 17 amino acids. Trimming took off 1 base at V and 0 bases at J, with 19 bases between the two ends. Germline CDR1 SQVTM, CDR2 ANQGSEA.

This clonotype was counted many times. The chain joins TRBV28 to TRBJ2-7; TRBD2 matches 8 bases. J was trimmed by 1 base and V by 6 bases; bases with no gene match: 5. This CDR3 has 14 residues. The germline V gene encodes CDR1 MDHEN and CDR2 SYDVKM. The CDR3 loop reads CASSQTSGSYEQYF. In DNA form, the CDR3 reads TGTGCCAGCAGCCAAACTAGCGGATCCTACGAGCAGTACTTC.

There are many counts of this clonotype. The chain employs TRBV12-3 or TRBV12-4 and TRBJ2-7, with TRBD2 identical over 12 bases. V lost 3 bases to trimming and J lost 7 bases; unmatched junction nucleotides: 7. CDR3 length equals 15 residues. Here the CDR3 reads CASSFVLAGGGEQYF. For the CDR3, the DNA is TGTGCCAGCAGTTTTGTGCTAGCGGGAGGGGGGGAGCAGTACTTC.

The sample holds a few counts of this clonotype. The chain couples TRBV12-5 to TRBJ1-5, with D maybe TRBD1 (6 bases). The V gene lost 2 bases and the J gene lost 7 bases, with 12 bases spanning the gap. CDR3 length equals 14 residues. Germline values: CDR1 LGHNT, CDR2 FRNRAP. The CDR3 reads CASGLTAGVQPQHF. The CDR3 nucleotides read TGTGCTAGTGGTTTGACGGCAGGGGTACAGCCCCAGCATTTT.

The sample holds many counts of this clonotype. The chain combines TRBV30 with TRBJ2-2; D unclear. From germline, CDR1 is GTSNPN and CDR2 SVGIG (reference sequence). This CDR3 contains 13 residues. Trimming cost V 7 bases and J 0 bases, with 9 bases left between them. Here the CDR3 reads CALDAANTGELFF. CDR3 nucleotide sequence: TGTGCCTTGGACGCAGCGAACACCGGGGAGCTGTTTTTT. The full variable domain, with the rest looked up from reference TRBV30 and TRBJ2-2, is SQTIHQWPATLVQPVGSPLSLECTVEGTSNPNLYWYRQAAGRGLQLLFYSVGIGQISSEVPQNLSASRPQDRQFILSSKKLLLSDSGFYLCALDAANTGELFFGEGSRLTVL.

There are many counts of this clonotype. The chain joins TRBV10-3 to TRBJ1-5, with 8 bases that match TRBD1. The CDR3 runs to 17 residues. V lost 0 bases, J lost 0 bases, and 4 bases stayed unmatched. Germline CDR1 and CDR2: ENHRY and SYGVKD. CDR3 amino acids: CAISESDRGDSNQPQHF. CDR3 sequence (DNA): TGTGCCATCAGTGAGTCTGACAGGGGTGATAGCAATCAGCCCCAGCATTTT.

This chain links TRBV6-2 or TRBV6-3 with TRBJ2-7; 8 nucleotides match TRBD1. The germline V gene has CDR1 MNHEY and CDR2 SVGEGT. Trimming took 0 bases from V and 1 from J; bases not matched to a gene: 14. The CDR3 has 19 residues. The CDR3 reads CASSYSKSGGLATSYEQYF. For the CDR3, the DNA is TGTGCCAGCAGTTACTCCAAATCAGGGGGCCTAGCAACTTCCTACGAGCAGTACTTC.

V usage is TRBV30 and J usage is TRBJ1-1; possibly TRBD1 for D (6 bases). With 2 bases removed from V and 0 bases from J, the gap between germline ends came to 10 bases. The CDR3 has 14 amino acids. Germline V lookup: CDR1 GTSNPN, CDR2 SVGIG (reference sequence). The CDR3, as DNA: TGTGCCTGGAGTAGGGACACTTTGAACACTGAAGCTTTCTTT. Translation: CAWSRDTLNTEAFF.

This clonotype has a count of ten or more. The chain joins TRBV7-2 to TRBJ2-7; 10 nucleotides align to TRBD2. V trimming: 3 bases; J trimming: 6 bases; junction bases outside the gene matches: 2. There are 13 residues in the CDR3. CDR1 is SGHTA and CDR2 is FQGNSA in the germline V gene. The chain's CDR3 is CASSLGLATEQYF. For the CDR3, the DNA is TGTGCCAGCAGCTTGGGACTAGCGACCGAGCAGTACTTC. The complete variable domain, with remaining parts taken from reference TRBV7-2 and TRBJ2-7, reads GAGVSQSPSNKVTEKGKDVELRCDPISGHTALYWYRQSLGQGLEFLIYFQGNSAPDKSGLPSDRFSAERTGGSVSTLTIQRTQQEDSAVYLCASSLGLATEQYFGPGTRLTVT.

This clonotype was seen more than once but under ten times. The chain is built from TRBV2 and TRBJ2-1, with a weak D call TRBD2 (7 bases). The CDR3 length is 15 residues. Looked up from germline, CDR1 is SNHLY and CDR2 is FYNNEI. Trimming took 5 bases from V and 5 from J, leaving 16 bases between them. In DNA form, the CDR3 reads TGTGCCAGCAGTAAAAACAGGGAGGGGGACAATGAGCAGTTCTTC. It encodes CASSKNREGDNEQFF.

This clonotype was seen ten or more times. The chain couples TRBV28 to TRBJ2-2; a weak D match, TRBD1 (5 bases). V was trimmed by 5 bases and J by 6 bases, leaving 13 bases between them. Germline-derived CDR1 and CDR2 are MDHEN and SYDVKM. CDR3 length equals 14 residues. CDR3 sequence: CASSPSGLAGELFF. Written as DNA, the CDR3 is TGTGCCAGCAGTCCTTCAGGGTTGGCCGGGGAGCTGTTTTTT.

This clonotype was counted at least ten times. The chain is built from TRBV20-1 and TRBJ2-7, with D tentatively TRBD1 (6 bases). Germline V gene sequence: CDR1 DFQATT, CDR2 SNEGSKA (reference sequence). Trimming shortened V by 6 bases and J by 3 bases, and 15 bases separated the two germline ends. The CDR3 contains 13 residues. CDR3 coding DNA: TGCAGTGCCCTGGACAGTCGACGCTACGAGCAGTACTTC. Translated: CSALDSRRYEQYF.

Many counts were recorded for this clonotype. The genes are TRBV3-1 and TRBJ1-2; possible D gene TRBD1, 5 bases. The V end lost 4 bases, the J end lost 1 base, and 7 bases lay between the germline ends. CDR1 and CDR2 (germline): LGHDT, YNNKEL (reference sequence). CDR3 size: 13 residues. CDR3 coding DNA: TGTGCCAGCAGCCGGGACGGTAACTATGGCTACACCTTC. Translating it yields CASSRDGNYGYTF.

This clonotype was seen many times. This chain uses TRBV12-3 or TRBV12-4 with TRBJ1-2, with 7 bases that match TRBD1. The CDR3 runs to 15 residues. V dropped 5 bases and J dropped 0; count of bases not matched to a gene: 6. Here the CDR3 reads CASSQTGVTNYGYTF. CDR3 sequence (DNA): TGTGCCAGCAGTCAAACAGGGGTAACTAACTATGGCTACACCTTC.

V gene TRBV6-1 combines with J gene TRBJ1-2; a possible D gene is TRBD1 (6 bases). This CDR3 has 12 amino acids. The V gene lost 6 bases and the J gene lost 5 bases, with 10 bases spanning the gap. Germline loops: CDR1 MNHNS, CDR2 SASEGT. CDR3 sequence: CASRDRKYGYTF. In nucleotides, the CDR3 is TGTGCCAGCAGGGACAGAAAATATGGCTACACCTTC.

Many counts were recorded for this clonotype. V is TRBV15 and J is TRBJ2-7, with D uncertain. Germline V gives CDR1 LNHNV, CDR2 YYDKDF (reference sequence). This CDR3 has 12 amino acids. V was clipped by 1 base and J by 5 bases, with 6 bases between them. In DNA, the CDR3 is TGTGCCACCAGCAGAGGAGAAAACGAGCAGTACTTC. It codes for CATSRGENEQYF.

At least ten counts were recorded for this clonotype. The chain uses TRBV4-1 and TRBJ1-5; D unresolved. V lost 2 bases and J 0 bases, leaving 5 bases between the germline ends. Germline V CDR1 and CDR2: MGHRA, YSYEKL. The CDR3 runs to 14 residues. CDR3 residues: CASSQFNSNQPQHF. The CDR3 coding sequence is TGCGCCAGCAGCCAATTCAATAGCAATCAGCCCCAGCATTTT.

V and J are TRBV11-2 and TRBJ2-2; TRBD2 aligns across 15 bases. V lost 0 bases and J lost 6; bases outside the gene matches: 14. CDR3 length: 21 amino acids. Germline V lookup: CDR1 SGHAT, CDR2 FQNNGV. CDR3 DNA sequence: TGTGCCAGCAGCTTAGAACCCCCCCAGGGACTAGCGGGGGGAATCTCCGGGGAGCTGTTTTTT. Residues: CASSLEPPQGLAGGISGELFF.

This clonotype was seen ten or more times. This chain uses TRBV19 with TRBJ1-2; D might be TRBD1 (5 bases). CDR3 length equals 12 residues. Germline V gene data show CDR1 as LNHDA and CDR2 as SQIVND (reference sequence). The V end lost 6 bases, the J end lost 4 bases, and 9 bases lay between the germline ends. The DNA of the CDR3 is TGTGCCAGTAGCAAGACAGTCTATGGCTACACCTTC. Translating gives CASSKTVYGYTF. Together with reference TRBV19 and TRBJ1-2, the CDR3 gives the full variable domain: DGGITQSPKYLFRKEGQNVTLSCEQNLNHDAMYWYRQDPGQGLRLIYYSQIVNDFQKGDIAEGYSVSREKKESFPLTVTSAQKNPTAFYLCASSKTVYGYTFGSGTRLTVV.

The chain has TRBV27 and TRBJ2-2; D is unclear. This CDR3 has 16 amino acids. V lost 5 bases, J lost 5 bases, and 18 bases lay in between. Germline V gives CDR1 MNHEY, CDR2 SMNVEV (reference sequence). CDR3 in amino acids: CASSLQPILQTGELFF. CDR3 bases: TGTGCCAGCAGTCTTCAACCTATTTTGCAGACCGGGGAGCTGTTTTTT.